This T cell receptor (beta chain) emerged from a study of OX40 agonist ivuxolimab in advanced cancers. Study findings and constraints: Among T cells, CD8+ cells averaged more expanded clones than CD4+ cells. Low normalized T-cell clonal expansion also characterized some of the nonresponders.

Regarding this clone: Its antigen is unidentified.

Some clones are missing from TCRdb's copy, which holds only in-frame ones; the method was immunoSEQ multiplex PCR. The top ten clones hold around 0.57% of a sample with about 120,000 clones, around 89% of them seen once. The junction had 10 bases not matched to a gene; V was cut back by 4 bases and J by 7 bases. Germline CDR1 and CDR2: SGHTA and FQGNSA. The CDR3 runs to 16 residues. The source of this sequence is an adult with an advanced solid tumor such as melanoma, head and neck, liver or kidney cancer. This material consisted of CD4+ or CD8+ T cells sorted from blood, taken in a trial of the OX40 agonist ivuxolimab. J is TRBJ2-2 and V is TRBV7-2; 9 bases fit TRBD2. CDR3 in amino acids: CASSSRPSGAVGELFF. Written as DNA, the CDR3 is TGTGCCAGCAGCTCGAGGCCTAGCGGGGCGGTCGGGGAGCTGTTTTTT. The entire variable domain, with the rest obtained from reference TRBV7-2 and TRBJ2-2, is as follows: GAGVSQSPSNKVTEKGKDVELRCDPISGHTALYWYRQSLGQGLEFLIYFQGNSAPDKSGLPSDRFSAERTGGSVSTLTIQRTQQEDSAVYLCASSSRPSGAVGELFFGEGSRLTVL.